The 27 T cell receptor beta chains listed next were all sequenced from one sample in a study of blood T cells in healthy people across ages (dated by TCRdb to about 2015). Receptor amplification or capture employed 5' RACE. A second roughly 7 to 12 cycle PCR used a sample-barcoded 5' primer and a J-beta primer mix. TCRdb reanalyzed the raw reads on its own, using fastp at Q25 for trimming and MiXCR for clone calling, and kept in-frame beta chains. Rows with a matching CDR3 protein are joined into one entry that keeps the most common DNA and genes. The sample includes 1,800,000 or so distinct CDR3 sequences, with approximately 39% observed a single time. The biggest ten clones account for 23% of the sample. Sequenced: blood. These receptors all come from a human donor in good health.

This clonotype appeared a single time. The V gene is TRBV15, the J gene TRBJ2-1; 10 nucleotides agree with TRBD2. In germline, CDR1 is LNHNV, CDR2 YYDKDF (reference sequence). This CDR3 is 17 amino acids long. The J segment lost 8 bases and the V segment lost 0 bases, leaving 10 bases of the junction unmatched. CDR3 nucleotide sequence: TGTGCCACCAGCAGAGATAAGGTAGCGGGGGGACGATATGAGCAGTTCTTC. This encodes CATSRDKVAGGRYEQFF. Drawing the rest from reference TRBV15 and TRBJ2-1, the complete variable domain is DAMVIQNPRYQVTQFGKPVTLSCSQTLNHNVMYWYQQKSSQAPKLLFHYYDKDFNNEADTPDNFQSRRPNTSFCFLDIRSPGLGDTAMYLCATSRDKVAGGRYEQFFGPGTRLTVL.

This clonotype was observed a handful of times. The J gene is TRBJ2-1, the V gene TRBV6-2 or TRBV6-3; perhaps TRBD2 as D (5 bases). Trimming left V 4 bases short and J 9 bases short, with 13 bases between. The CDR3 is 13 residues long. Looked up from germline, CDR1 is MNHEY and CDR2 is SVGEGT. CDR3 residues: CASSFPPLVEQFF. CDR3 nucleotide sequence: TGTGCCAGCAGTTTTCCACCACTAGTTGAGCAGTTCTTC.

The chain combines TRBV24-1 with TRBJ2-5; no clear D gene. Between the trimmed V and J ends, which lost 3 bases and 3 bases, there was a span of 16 bases. The CDR3 length is 16 residues. Germline V gives CDR1 KGHDR, CDR2 SFDVKD. CDR3 in DNA: TGTGCCACCAGTGATAACTACCGAAACGCTGAAGAGACCCAGTACTTC. Translating gives CATSDNYRNAEETQYF.

This rearrangement joins TRBV7-9 to TRBJ1-1; D unresolved. Germline CDR1 is SEHNR and CDR2 is FQNEAQ (reference sequence). Trimming left V 5 bases short and J 4 bases short, with 14 bases between. This CDR3 has 14 amino acids. CDR3 sequence: CASSTLKEGTEAFF. The CDR3 region has the DNA TGTGCCAGCAGCACACTCAAGGAAGGCACTGAAGCTTTCTTT.

With regard to this clonotype: A much larger clone lies a single base off, so this may be a read error. This chain joins TRBV4-1 and TRBJ2-3; D might be TRBD2 (5 bases). V lost 0 bases, J lost 8 bases, and 15 bases lay in between. This CDR3 has 15 residues. The germline CDR1 and CDR2 sequences are MGHRA and YSYEKL. The CDR3 DNA reads as TGCGCCAGCAGCCAAGATGGTAACCGTCGGGGTACGCAGTATTTT. Its protein is CASSQDGNRRGTQYF.

The DNA of the CDR3 is TGCAGTGCTAGAGACCCGGGGGGCACTGAAGCTTTCTTT. This translates into CSARDPGGTEAFF. The J gene is TRBJ1-1, the V gene TRBV20-1, with a weak D call TRBD1 (5 bases). V was cut by 0 bases and J by 4 bases, with 9 bases left in between. Germline CDR1 reads DFQATT; CDR2 reads SNEGSKA (reference sequence). This CDR3 contains 13 residues.

The V call is TRBV20-1, the J call TRBJ2-7; a possible D gene is TRBD2 (5 bases). This CDR3 is 14 amino acids long. Trimming left V 3 bases short and J 4 bases short, with 16 bases between. From germline, CDR1 is DFQATT and CDR2 SNEGSKA (reference sequence). The chain's CDR3 is CSASVGWGEYEQYF. In DNA form, the CDR3 reads TGCAGTGCTAGCGTCGGTTGGGGAGAGTACGAGCAGTACTTC.

This chain uses TRBV12-3 or TRBV12-4 with TRBJ1-2; no reliable D call. Trimming stripped 5 bases from V and 8 bases from J, with 24 bases between. The CDR3 runs to 16 residues. The CDR3 loop reads CASSPRVSVRLDGYTF. DNA of the CDR3: TGTGCCAGCAGTCCTAGGGTTAGTGTAAGGTTGGACGGCTACACCTTC.

This clonotype was detected only once. The chain couples TRBV20-1 to TRBJ2-1; unclear D gene. The CDR3 is 13 residues long. Trimming removed 4 bases from V and 0 bases from J, with 7 bases in between. Germline CDR1 DFQATT, CDR2 SNEGSKA (reference sequence). CDR3 region: CSANESSYNEQFF. The DNA of the CDR3 is TGCAGTGCTAACGAAAGCTCCTACAATGAGCAGTTCTTC.

This clonotype was seen only once. The chain uses TRBV3-1 and TRBJ2-1, with TRBD1 matching over 11 bases. Germline loops: CDR1 LGHDT, CDR2 YNNKEL (reference sequence). CDR3 size: 16 residues. V trimming: 4 bases; J trimming: 9 bases; junction bases outside the gene matches: 11. The CDR3 DNA sequence: TGTGCCAGCAGCCCCTGGACAGGGGGCCAAAAATTTGAGCAGTTCTTC. This translates into CASSPWTGGQKFEQFF.

The chain uses TRBV3-1 and TRBJ1-5; maybe TRBD1 (6 bases). V was clipped by 4 bases and J by 4 bases, with 14 bases between them. Germline CDR1 and CDR2: LGHDT and YNNKEL (reference sequence). This CDR3 is 15 amino acids long. The chain's CDR3 is CASSRGGFGNQPQHF. The CDR3 region has the DNA TGTGCCAGCAGCCGAGGGGGGTTTGGGAATCAGCCCCAGCATTTT.

This clonotype was counted between two and nine times. This rearrangement joins TRBV6-5 to TRBJ2-7; D not certain. Germline V gives CDR1 MNHEY, CDR2 SVGAGI. Deletions cut 10 bases from V and 0 bases from J, with 7 bases between. This CDR3 is built from 11 residues. CDR3: CATGPSYEQYF. The CDR3 DNA reads as TGTGCCACCGGGCCCTCCTACGAGCAGTACTTC.

The chain combines TRBV29-1 with TRBJ2-3; D is uncertain. V was clipped by 3 bases and J by 3 bases, with 13 bases between them. Germline lookup yields CDR1 SQVTM and CDR2 ANQGSEA. The CDR3 consists of 14 residues. CDR3 residues: CSVDVVSITDTQYF. CDR3 sequence (DNA): TGCAGCGTTGACGTGGTCAGTATAACAGATACGCAGTATTTT.

The chain links TRBV20-1 to TRBJ1-2; a weak D match, TRBD1 (5 bases). V lost 0 bases and J lost 6, with 17 bases in between. Germline CDR1 DFQATT, CDR2 SNEGSKA (reference sequence). The CDR3 is 15 amino acids. CDR3 nucleotide sequence: TGCAGTGCTAGAGATGGGTCAAAGGGGCAGGATGGCTACACCTTC. It encodes CSARDGSKGQDGYTF.

In its sample, this clonotype was seen a few times. The DNA of the CDR3 is TGCGCCAGCGGGGACGCCCGCGCAGATACGCAGTATTTT. This translates into CASGDARADTQYF. The genes are TRBV5-1 and TRBJ2-3; D may be TRBD1 or TRBD2 (5 bases each). Germline-derived CDR1 and CDR2 are SGHRS and YFSETQ. The CDR3 contains 13 residues. Trimming removed 7 bases from V and 4 bases from J, with 13 bases in between.

V usage is TRBV10-3 and J usage is TRBJ1-2; 8 nucleotides align to TRBD1. Germline V gives CDR1 ENHRY, CDR2 SYGVKD. The CDR3 has 14 amino acids. Trimming removed 5 bases from V and 4 bases from J; junction bases left unmatched: 6. The CDR3 DNA reads TGTGCCATCAGTCCGACAGGGGAGGGCTATGGCTACACCTTC. It is translated as CAISPTGEGYGYTF.

This clonotype was counted a few times. V usage is TRBV29-1 and J usage is TRBJ2-1; TRBD2 matches at 7 bases. The germline V gene encodes CDR1 SQVTM and CDR2 ANQGSEA. Germline trimming cut 8 bases from V and 6 bases from J; bases unmatched to any gene: 16. The CDR3 is made up of 15 amino acids. The CDR3 is CSTTKPAGWSNEQFF. DNA of the CDR3: TGCAGCACAACGAAACCAGCGGGGTGGAGCAATGAGCAGTTCTTC.

The sample holds a few counts of this clonotype. The gene calls are TRBV5-1 and TRBJ2-1; TRBD1 aligns across 7 bases. The ends lost 1 base at V and 10 bases at J; junction bases unmatched: 14. CDR3 length: 16 amino acids. The germline gives CDR1 SGHRS, CDR2 YFSETQ. CDR3: CASSLSFGTASREQFF. The CDR3 bases are TGCGCCAGCAGCTTGAGTTTCGGGACAGCCTCAAGGGAGCAGTTCTTC.

The chain couples TRBV20-1 to TRBJ2-5; the match to TRBD1 covers 8 bases. Germline V gene lookup returns CDR1 DFQATT and CDR2 SNEGSKA (reference sequence). The CDR3 has 13 residues. J gave up 3 bases and V 5 bases, and 5 bases lay outside the gene matches. CDR3 sequence (DNA): TGCAGTGCTTTGAAGACAGGGGAAGAGACCCAGTACTTC. Amino acid sequence: CSALKTGEETQYF.

V usage is TRBV12-3 or TRBV12-4 and J usage is TRBJ1-5; D not certain. The V end lost 10 bases, the J end lost 2 bases, and 15 bases lay between the germline ends. The CDR3 extends over 14 amino acids. Written as DNA, the CDR3 is TGTGCCACCCAGGACCTCGCTGGCAATCAGCCCCAGCATTTT. Its translation is CATQDLAGNQPQHF.

Only a few counts were recorded for this clonotype. Germline is not matched at one junction end, which may reflect a read error. The rearrangement links TRBV27 to TRBJ2-5; D gene uncertain. The end of the DNA aligns better with TRBJ2-7, so the J call may be wrong. This CDR3 is 14 amino acids long. The germline V gene encodes CDR1 MNHEY and CDR2 SMNVEV (reference sequence). CDR3 DNA sequence: TGTGCTAGCAGTTTAAGTCCCCGGCGGTCCGAGCAGTACTTC. Its protein is CASSLSPRRSEQYF.

This clonotype showed up just a few times. This rearrangement joins TRBV20-1 to TRBJ2-5; 13 positions agree with TRBD2. Losses at the gene ends were 3 bases for V and 4 bases for J; bases not matched to a gene: 8. The CDR3 covers 16 residues. Germline lookup yields CDR1 DFQATT and CDR2 SNEGSKA (reference sequence). CDR3 loop: CSASRPTSGGTETQYF. CDR3 nucleotides: TGCAGTGCTAGCCGACCGACTAGCGGGGGGACAGAGACCCAGTACTTC.

The chain uses TRBV29-1 and TRBJ1-5; D is unclear. The CDR3 length is 15 residues. Between the trimmed V and J ends, which lost 7 bases and 0 bases, there was a span of 16 bases. Germline V gene data show CDR1 as SQVTM and CDR2 as ANQGSEA. CDR3 sequence (DNA): TGCAGCGCCTCAACGGGCGGGAATAGCAATCAGCCCCAGCATTTT. This encodes CSASTGGNSNQPQHF.

V and J are TRBV3-1 and TRBJ2-1, with TRBD1 matching over 9 bases. Looked up from germline, CDR1 is LGHDT and CDR2 is YNNKEL (reference sequence). This CDR3 contains 15 residues. V lost 6 bases and J lost 4; bases outside the gene matches: 7. The CDR3 coding sequence is TGTGCCAGCAGTGACTCGGGACAGGGTTACAATGAGCAGTTCTTC. Its protein is CASSDSGQGYNEQFF.

This clonotype was recorded a few times. The chain carries TRBV6-2 or TRBV6-3 and TRBJ2-1; 9 positions agree with TRBD2. The germline V gene has CDR1 MNHEY and CDR2 SVGEGT. This CDR3 contains 16 residues. Germline trimming cut 6 bases from V and 3 bases from J; bases unmatched to any gene: 9. The CDR3 region has the DNA TGTGCCAGCAGGTCAACGGCGGGGGGGCACTACAATGAGCAGTTCTTC. Protein product: CASRSTAGGHYNEQFF.

The CDR3 DNA follows: TGTGCCAGCAGTGTGGGGGTCCCCCTAGGCAATCAGGAGCAGTTCTTC. Its protein is CASSVGVPLGNQEQFF. This chain uses TRBV12-3 or TRBV12-4 with TRBJ2-1; D tentatively reads TRBD1 or TRBD2 (5 bases each). Trimming cost V 5 bases and J 10 bases, with 24 bases left between them. This CDR3 spans 16 amino acids.

A few counts support this clonotype. This rearrangement joins TRBV7-2 to TRBJ2-5; 10 bases match TRBD2. This CDR3 has 13 residues. Germline CDR1 and CDR2: SGHTA and FQGNSA. V was clipped by 1 base and J by 12 bases; unmatched bases: 5. CDR3 region: CASSLVGLAGEYF. The DNA of the CDR3 is TGTGCCAGCAGCTTAGTTGGGCTAGCGGGGGAGTACTTC.